A selection of T cell receptor beta chains follows, all from one sample in a study of T cells in Graves' hyperthyroidism and ophthalmopathy. TCRdb re-called the multiplex PCR reads through MiXCR, storing one row per CDR3 protein. Of 140,000 or so distinct CDR3 sequences in the sample, less than 25% were seen once. The specimen was blood. Receptors originate from a woman between 45 and 65 years old with Graves' hyperthyroidism that later progressed to Graves' ophthalmopathy. CDR3s include the opening cysteine and the closing phenylalanine or tryptophan. D genes are given only for firm matches. For some rows the clone size is stated as once, few or many, or as a class when expanded; others skip it.

clone size: few
J gene: TRBJ1-6
D gene: NA
V gene: TRBV28
CDR3 protein: CASRPSEASSYNSPLHF
CDR3 DNA: TGTGCCAGCAGACCCTCAGAGGCTAGCTCCTATAATTCACCCCTCCACTTT

clone size: many
J gene: TRBJ1-1
D gene: TRBD1
V gene: TRBV19
CDR3 protein: CATHYGTGQKMNTEAFF
CDR3 DNA: TGTGCCACCCATTACGGGACAGGGCAGAAGATGAACACTGAAGCTTTCTTT

clone size: many
J gene: TRBJ1-5
D gene: NA
V gene: TRBV28
CDR3 protein: CASSFGDTYQPQHF
CDR3 DNA: TGTGCCAGCAGCTTCGGCGACACTTATCAGCCCCAGCATTTT

clone size: NA
J gene: TRBJ2-1
D gene: NA
V gene: TRBV27
CDR3 protein: CASSLSLASSYNEQFF
CDR3 DNA: TGTGCCAGCAGTTTATCGCTAGCGAGCTCCTACAATGAGCAGTTCTTC

clone size: NA
J gene: TRBJ2-3
D gene: NA
V gene: TRBV5-1
CDR3 protein: CASSPLQGHTQYF
CDR3 DNA: TGCGCCAGCAGCCCCCTACAGGGCCATACGCAGTATTTT

clone size: many
J gene: TRBJ2-3
D gene: TRBD1
V gene: TRBV13
CDR3 protein: CASSARTGGTTDTQYF
CDR3 DNA: TGTGCCAGCAGCGCAAGGACAGGGGGGACCACAGATACGCAGTATTTT

clone size: NA
J gene: TRBJ1-5
D gene: NA
V gene: TRBV10-3
CDR3 protein: CAISEVGNQPQHF
CDR3 DNA: TGTGCCATCAGTGAGGTTGGCAATCAGCCCCAGCATTTT

clone size: NA
J gene: TRBJ1-2
D gene: TRBD1
V gene: TRBV3-1
CDR3 protein: CASSHGTGGRGYTF
CDR3 DNA: TGTGCCAGCAGCCATGGGACAGGGGGCCGAGGCTACACCTTC

clone size: many
J gene: TRBJ2-1
D gene: NA
V gene: TRBV18
CDR3 protein: CASSLRGAGEQFF
CDR3 DNA: TGTGCCAGCTCACTGAGGGGAGCGGGTGAGCAGTTCTTC

clone size: few
J gene: TRBJ1-2
D gene: TRBD1
V gene: TRBV28
CDR3 protein: CASSSPGQGGLNYGYTF
CDR3 DNA: TGTGCCAGCAGTTCTCCGGGACAGGGGGGTTTGAACTATGGCTACACCTTC

clone size: NA
J gene: TRBJ1-1
D gene: TRBD1
V gene: TRBV5-4
CDR3 protein: CASSRWGDRLNTEAFF
CDR3 DNA: TGTGCCAGCAGCCGTTGGGGGGACAGGCTGAACACTGAAGCTTTCTTT

clone size: few
J gene: TRBJ2-1
D gene: NA
V gene: TRBV6-1
CDR3 protein: CASRVESSYNEQFF
CDR3 DNA: TGTGCCAGCAGGGTCGAGAGCTCCTACAATGAGCAGTTCTTC

clone size: many
J gene: TRBJ1-6
D gene: TRBD1
V gene: TRBV20-1
CDR3 protein: CSARDTGQGHSPLHF
CDR3 DNA: TGCAGTGCTAGAGATACGGGACAGGGTCATTCACCCCTCCACTTT

clone size: NA
J gene: TRBJ1-6
D gene: NA
V gene: TRBV6-1
CDR3 protein: CASSITSSPLHF
CDR3 DNA: TGTGCCAGCAGCATAACGAGTTCACCCCTCCACTTT

clone size: many
J gene: TRBJ1-5
D gene: NA
V gene: TRBV27
CDR3 protein: CASSSALGPISNQPQHF
CDR3 DNA: TGTGCCAGCAGTTCGGCGTTAGGACCCATTAGCAATCAGCCCCAGCATTTT

clone size: NA
J gene: TRBJ1-4
D gene: NA
V gene: TRBV7-9
CDR3 protein: CASSLVAVQKEKLFF
CDR3 DNA: TGTGCCAGCAGCTTAGTAGCCGTACAGAAGGAAAAACTGTTTTTT

clone size: NA
J gene: TRBJ1-4
D gene: TRBD1
V gene: TRBV6-1
CDR3 protein: CASRSQGGNEKLFF
CDR3 DNA: TGTGCCAGCAGGTCCCAGGGGGGAAATGAAAAACTGTTTTTT

clone size: few
J gene: TRBJ1-5
D gene: NA
V gene: TRBV12-3/TRBV12-4
CDR3 protein: CASSPGHYQPQHF
CDR3 DNA: TGTGCCAGCAGTCCGGGACACTATCAGCCCCAGCATTTT

clone size: NA
J gene: TRBJ1-5
D gene: NA
V gene: TRBV24-1
CDR3 protein: CATRGGSNQPQHF
CDR3 DNA: TGTGCCACCAGGGGCGGTAGCAATCAGCCCCAGCATTTT

clone size: few
J gene: TRBJ1-4
D gene: NA
V gene: TRBV7-9
CDR3 protein: CASMGNEKLFF
CDR3 DNA: TGTGCCAGCATGGGGAACGAAAAACTGTTTTTT

clone size: few
J gene: TRBJ1-2
D gene: NA
V gene: TRBV2
CDR3 protein: CASRSLNYGYTF
CDR3 DNA: TGTGCCAGCAGGAGCCTAAACTATGGCTACACCTTC

clone size: many
J gene: TRBJ2-1
D gene: TRBD2
V gene: TRBV6-1
CDR3 protein: CASSEEGSGTRKQFF
CDR3 DNA: TGTGCCAGCAGTGAAGAAGGGAGCGGGACCAGAAAGCAGTTCTTC

clone size: many
J gene: TRBJ2-3
D gene: NA
V gene: TRBV2
CDR3 protein: CASNRHTQYF
CDR3 DNA: TGTGCCAGCAACCGTCATACGCAGTATTTT

clone size: few
J gene: TRBJ1-5
D gene: NA
V gene: TRBV15
CDR3 protein: CATSRTDYSNQPQHF
CDR3 DNA: TGTGCCACCAGCCGGACAGATTATAGCAATCAGCCCCAGCATTTT

clone size: many
J gene: TRBJ2-7
D gene: NA
V gene: TRBV30
CDR3 protein: CAWSVRQDYEQYF
CDR3 DNA: TGTGCCTGGAGTGTTCGACAGGACTACGAGCAGTACTTC

clone size: NA
J gene: TRBJ1-4
D gene: NA
V gene: TRBV19
CDR3 protein: CASSIPSGTVNEKLFF
CDR3 DNA: TGTGCCAGTAGCATCCCCTCCGGGACGGTGAATGAAAAACTGTTTTTT

clone size: NA
J gene: TRBJ1-6
D gene: NA
V gene: TRBV11-2
CDR3 protein: CATAGQPNSPLHF
CDR3 DNA: TGTGCCACCGCAGGCCAGCCTAATTCACCCCTCCACTTT